This passage covers 22 T cell receptor beta chains from one sample sequenced in a study of shared clonotypes between healthy human individuals. Some clones are missing from TCRdb's copy, which holds only in-frame ones; the method was immunoSEQ multiplex PCR. This sample has 2.5 million or so clones, with 85% to 95% found just once. The sample consisted of naive CD4+ T cells sorted from blood. Subset indicated: CD45RA+ positively selected. The receptors come from a man between 18 and 35 years old in good health.

This chain uses TRBV4-3 with TRBJ2-3, with 9 bases that match TRBD2. Germline CDR1 LGHNA, CDR2 YSLEER. V lost 0 bases and J lost 3; bases outside the gene matches: 10. This CDR3 region has 18 residues. DNA for the CDR3: TGCGCCAGCAGCCAAGATAGGGTAGCGGGAGCCTATACAGATACGCAGTATTTT. This encodes CASSQDRVAGAYTDTQYF.

The rearrangement uses TRBV12-1 and TRBJ1-3; TRBD1, the table's D call, was not compared with the DNA. TRBV12-1 is a pseudogene segment. The CDR3 is 18 amino acids. The CDR3 DNA reads as TGTGCCAGCAGCCCCCGAAGGACAGGGGGTAGCTCTGGAAACACCATATATTTT. Protein product: CASSPRRTGGSSGNTIYF.

The chain uses TRBV6-5 and TRBJ2-5; D tentatively reads TRBD1 or TRBD2 (5 bases each). The CDR3 is 13 amino acids. The germline gives CDR1 MNHEY, CDR2 SVGAGI. V was pared by 5 bases and J by 4 bases, with 11 bases between. CDR3 region: CASSAAGRETQYF. The CDR3 nucleotides are TGTGCCAGCAGTGCTGCAGGGAGAGAGACCCAGTACTTC.

V is TRBV27 and J is TRBJ1-2, with D possibly being TRBD1 (6 bases). The V gene lost 4 bases and the J gene lost 6 bases, with 15 bases spanning the gap. Per the germline V gene, CDR1 is MNHEY and CDR2 is SMNVEV (reference sequence). CDR3 length equals 14 residues. The CDR3 region is CASSWTVGSDGYTF. The CDR3, as DNA: TGTGCCAGCAGTTGGACAGTTGGGTCTGATGGCTACACCTTC.

This clone was seen just once. The CDR3 nucleotides are TGCGCCAGCAGCCAAGGACATCTAACCTACAATGAGCAGTTCTTC. Protein: CASSQGHLTYNEQFF. The chain recombines TRBV4-3 with TRBJ2-1; D gene ambiguous. This CDR3 contains 15 residues. Trimming removed 1 base from V and 2 bases from J, with 9 bases in between. Germline V CDR1 and CDR2: LGHNA, YSLEER.

This clone is a singleton in its sample. This chain connects TRBV11-2 to TRBJ1-6, with TRBD1 matching 7 bases. V lost 5 bases to trimming and J lost 6 bases; unmatched junction nucleotides: 4. CDR1 SGHAT and CDR2 FQNNGV come from the germline V gene. This CDR3 spans 14 amino acids. The CDR3 region is CASSQGQFNSPLHF. CDR3 bases: TGTGCCAGCAGCCAGGGACAGTTTAATTCACCCCTCCACTTT.

The J gene is TRBJ2-3, the V gene TRBV6-5, with 8 bases fitting TRBD2. Germline values: CDR1 MNHEY, CDR2 SVGAGI. CDR3 length equals 14 residues. The J segment lost 2 bases and the V segment lost 7 bases, leaving 5 bases of the junction unmatched. The DNA for the CDR3 is TGTGCCAGCATGGAGCGGGAGATCACAGATACGCAGTATTTT. Its protein is CASMEREITDTQYF.

This chain uses TRBV7-8 with TRBJ2-3, with 12 bases identical to TRBD2. V lost 5 bases, J lost 2 bases, and 5 bases stayed unmatched. This CDR3 is built from 16 residues. CDR1 is SGHVS and CDR2 is FQNEAQ in the germline V gene. CDR3 sequence reads: CASSSRTSGNTDTQYF. DNA of the CDR3: TGTGCCAGCAGCAGCCGGACTAGCGGGAACACAGATACGCAGTATTTT.

The V call is TRBV4-1, the J call TRBJ1-4; D ambiguous. The CDR3 loop spans 16 amino acids. Germline values: CDR1 MGHRA, CDR2 YSYEKL. Between the trimmed V and J ends, which lost 0 bases and 8 bases, there was a span of 16 bases. For the CDR3, the DNA is TGCGCCAGCAGCCAAGATGAAGGGTCTTTAAGGGAAAAACTGTTTTTT. As protein: CASSQDEGSLREKLFF.

The rearrangement links TRBV19 to TRBJ1-5; D remains ambiguous. CDR1 is LNHDA, CDR2 SQIVND, per germline (reference sequence). V lost 3 bases and J lost 0, with 6 bases in between. The CDR3 has 14 residues. As DNA, the CDR3 is TGTGCCAGTAGTATGGTAGGTAGCAATCAGCCCCAGCATTTT. It is translated as CASSMVGSNQPQHF.

The gene calls are TRBV27 and TRBJ1-1; D uncertain. CDR1 and CDR2 from the germline V gene are MNHEY and SMNVEV (reference sequence). The CDR3 consists of 13 residues. Deletions cut 2 bases from V and 5 bases from J, with 9 bases between. CDR3 sequence: CASSLVRGTEAFF. DNA for the CDR3: TGTGCCAGCAGTTTAGTCCGTGGAACTGAAGCTTTCTTT.

The chain recombines TRBV2 with TRBJ2-5; 10 bases map to TRBD1. The germline CDR1 and CDR2 sequences are SNHLY and FYNNEI. With V trimmed by 7 bases and J by 8 bases, 10 bases remained unmatched. The CDR3 covers 14 residues. CDR3 sequence: CASISDRGRATQYF. Written as DNA, the CDR3 is TGTGCCAGCATTTCCGACAGGGGGCGGGCAACCCAGTACTTC.

The rearrangement uses TRBV6-5 and TRBJ2-5, with D perhaps TRBD1 or TRBD2 (5 bases each). Per the germline V gene, CDR1 is MNHEY and CDR2 is SVGAGI. Trimming left V 7 bases short and J 7 bases short, with 19 bases between. The CDR3 spans 14 residues. The CDR3 DNA sequence: TGTGCCAGCAAGATTGGGCAGGTTGGGACGACCCAGTACTTC. This translates into CASKIGQVGTTQYF.

The chain joins TRBV5-1 to TRBJ2-4, with D perhaps matching TRBD1 or TRBD2 (5 bases each). In germline, CDR1 is SGHRS, CDR2 YFSETQ. Trimming took off 0 bases at V and 5 bases at J, with 9 bases between the two ends. This CDR3 contains 14 residues. The CDR3 DNA is TGCGCCAGCAGCTTGGGAGGGACGGAAAACATTCAGTACTTC. It translates to CASSLGGTENIQYF.

The genes are TRBV19 and TRBJ2-1, with D possibly being TRBD1 (6 bases). The CDR3 is 14 residues long. In germline, CDR1 is LNHDA, CDR2 SQIVND (reference sequence). Trimming removed 6 bases from V and 1 base from J, with 10 bases in between. The CDR3 nucleotides read TGTGCCAGTAGCGTAGGACAGTCCTACAATGAGCAGTTCTTC. Translating gives CASSVGQSYNEQFF.

The chain combines TRBV10-3 with TRBJ2-3; TRBD2 agrees at 7 bases. The V segment lost 10 bases and the J segment 0 bases; nucleotides outside the gene matches: 13. Germline V gene sequence: CDR1 ENHRY, CDR2 SYGVKD. This CDR3 has 16 residues. The CDR3 region is CATQTQSGASTDTQYF. Written as DNA, the CDR3 is TGTGCCACCCAGACCCAAAGCGGGGCTAGCACAGATACGCAGTATTTT.

The J gene is TRBJ2-2, the V gene TRBV30, with 10 bases matching TRBD2. V lost 3 bases, J lost 4 bases, and 2 bases stayed unmatched. The CDR3 totals 14 residues. Germline loops: CDR1 GTSNPN, CDR2 SVGIG (reference sequence). The CDR3 DNA reads TGTGCCTGGAGGGGACTAGCGCCCACCGGGGAGCTGTTTTTT. Protein: CAWRGLAPTGELFF.

V usage is TRBV14 and J usage is TRBJ1-2, with a weak D call TRBD1 (5 bases). Germline V gene data show CDR1 as SGHDN and CDR2 as FVKESK. Trimming pared 4 bases from V and 14 bases from J, leaving 26 bases between. This CDR3 spans 15 amino acids. The CDR3 spells CASSPVIGARTACTF. The CDR3 DNA reads as TGTGCCAGCAGCCCAGTAATCGGGGCCCGGACGGCCTGTACCTTC.

The chain has TRBV18 and TRBJ2-7; tentatively, D is TRBD2 (5 bases). Trimming took off 2 bases at V and 3 bases at J, with 8 bases between the two ends. CDR1 KGHSH and CDR2 LQKENI come from the germline V gene. The CDR3 totals 13 residues. CDR3 coding DNA: TGTGCCAGCTCACCAAACGAGGGCTACGAGCAGTACTTC. As protein: CASSPNEGYEQYF.

Remarks on this clone: Other DNA sequences in this specimen translate into the identical CDR3. The chain joins TRBV28 to TRBJ1-6; 7 nucleotides match TRBD1. CDR1 is MDHEN, CDR2 SYDVKM, per germline. V lost 2 bases, J lost 6 bases, and 1 base stayed unmatched. CDR3 length: 14 amino acids. DNA of the CDR3: TGTGCCAGCAGTTTAGGGACAGTTAATTCACCCCTCCACTTT. Encoded protein: CASSLGTVNSPLHF.

The chain has TRBV6-5 and TRBJ2-7, with D perhaps matching TRBD2 (5 bases). The CDR3 runs 14 residues. The germline V gene encodes CDR1 MNHEY and CDR2 SVGAGI. V shed 5 bases and J shed 3 bases, with 14 bases lying between them. The CDR3 sequence: CASSPSPGFYEQYF. As DNA, the CDR3 is TGTGCCAGCAGTCCGTCCCCGGGATTCTACGAGCAGTACTTC.

The chain carries TRBV7-8 and TRBJ2-1; the match to TRBD2 covers 11 bases. The CDR3 totals 18 residues. Trimming removed 3 bases from V and 4 bases from J; junction bases left unmatched: 11. Looked up from germline, CDR1 is SGHVS and CDR2 is FQNEAQ. DNA of the CDR3: TGTGCCAGCAGCTTGAATGGGCTAGCGGGGGGTTTGTACAATGAGCAGTTCTTC. Protein sequence: CASSLNGLAGGLYNEQFF.